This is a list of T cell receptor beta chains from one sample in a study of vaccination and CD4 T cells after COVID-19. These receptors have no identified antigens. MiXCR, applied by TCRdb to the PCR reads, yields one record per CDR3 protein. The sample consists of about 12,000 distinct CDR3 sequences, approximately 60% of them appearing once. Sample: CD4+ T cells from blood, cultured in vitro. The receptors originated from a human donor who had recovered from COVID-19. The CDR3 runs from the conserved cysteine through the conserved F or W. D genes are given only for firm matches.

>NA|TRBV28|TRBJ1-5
TGTGCCAGCAGGGGGGCGGGTTATAGCAATCAGCCCCAGCATTTT
CASRGAGYSNQPQHF
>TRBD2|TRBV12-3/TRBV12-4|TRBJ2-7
TGTGCCAGCAGTTTAATTCGGGGGGCCTACGAGCAGTACTTC
CASSLIRGAYEQYF
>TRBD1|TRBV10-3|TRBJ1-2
TGTGCCATCAGTGACTTGGACAGGAGCTATGGCTACACCTTC
CAISDLDRSYGYTF
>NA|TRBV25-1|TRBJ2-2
TGTGCCAGCAGTGGGGGACGGACCGGGGAGCTGTTTTTT
CASSGGRTGELFF
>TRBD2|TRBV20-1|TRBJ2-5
TGCAGTGCTAGAGATGCGGGAGGGGCAGAGACCCAGTACTTC
CSARDAGGAETQYF
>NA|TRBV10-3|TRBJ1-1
TGTGCCATCAAAAGAGGGGAGAGGGCTGAAGCTTTCTTT
CAIKRGERAEAFF
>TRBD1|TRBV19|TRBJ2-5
TGTGCCAGTAGTATAGGGACAGGGGGATCGGAGACCCAGTACTTC
CASSIGTGGSETQYF
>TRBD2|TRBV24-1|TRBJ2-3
TGTGCCACCAGTGATGGACTAGCGGGAGCTGAGGATACGCAGTATTTT
CATSDGLAGAEDTQYF
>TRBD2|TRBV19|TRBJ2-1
TGTGCCAGTAGTGGACGGGAGGGCCGAGAGCAGTTCTTC
CASSGREGREQFF
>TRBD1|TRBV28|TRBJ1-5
TGTGCCAGCAGCCGAACCGGGACAGGGGGTTCTCAGCCCCAGCATTTT
CASSRTGTGGSQPQHF
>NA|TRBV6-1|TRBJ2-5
TGTGCCAGCAGTGCGGAGACAGCTCAAGAGACCCAGTACTTC
CASSAETAQETQYF